This is a list of T cell receptor beta chains from one sample in a study of identical twins. TCRdb re-called the 5' RACE reads with MiXCR, one entry per CDR3 protein. This table has 300,000 to 400,000 distinct CDR3 sequences, approximately 9.1% appearing once. Specimen: naive T cells sorted from blood. These receptor sequences come from a woman between 50 and 59 years old in good health. The CDR3 runs from the conserved cysteine through the conserved F or W. Each record gives: V gene, D gene, J gene, clone size, CDR3 length, CDR3 protein, CDR3 DNA. The D gene is left open where the match is weak. Size values are once, few and many counts, or a class for expanded clones, and some rows have none.

TRBV10-3	TRBD2	TRBJ2-1	few	15	CAINSLAGGDNEQFF	TGTGCCATCAATTCCCTGGCGGGAGGAGACAATGAGCAGTTCTTC
TRBV5-1	TRBD1	TRBJ2-1	few	15	CASSPGTGDLDEQFF	TGCGCCAGCAGTCCAGGGACAGGGGATTTGGATGAGCAGTTCTTC
TRBV25-1	NA	TRBJ2-1	NA	15	CASSARQRRGNEQFF	TGTGCCAGCAGTGCACGGCAACGTCGGGGCAATGAGCAGTTCTTC
TRBV9	NA	TRBJ2-1	many	13	CASSFPGYNEQFF	TGTGCCAGCAGTTTCCCCGGCTACAATGAGCAGTTCTTC
TRBV20-1	NA	TRBJ2-1	NA	14	CSAYAAGSHREQFF	TGCAGTGCCTACGCCGCAGGGTCTCATCGTGAGCAGTTCTTC
TRBV3-1	NA	TRBJ2-2	few	15	CASSQQGQNTGELFF	TGTGCCAGCAGCCAGCAGGGGCAGAACACCGGGGAGCTGTTTTTT
TRBV29-1	NA	TRBJ1-2	few	11	CSVESAVGYTF	TGCAGCGTTGAATCAGCTGTTGGCTACACCTTC
TRBV20-1	NA	TRBJ1-4	NA	13	CSAMVGLTEKLFF	TGCAGTGCTATGGTAGGACTGACTGAAAAACTGTTTTTT
TRBV12-5	NA	TRBJ1-1	NA	13	CASGLAGVGEAFF	TGTGCTAGTGGTTTGGCAGGGGTGGGTGAAGCTTTCTTT
TRBV5-1	TRBD1	TRBJ2-5	few	16	CASSLIAGTGLETQYF	TGCGCCAGCAGCCTTATAGCCGGGACAGGTTTAGAGACCCAGTACTTC
TRBV12-3/TRBV12-4	NA	TRBJ1-1	many	17	CASRQFKSEGLDTEAFF	TGTGCCAGCAGACAGTTTAAGTCTGAGGGTTTGGACACTGAAGCTTTCTTT
TRBV6-5	TRBD1	TRBJ1-1	NA	17	CASSYNQGARGYTEDFF	TGTGCCAGCAGTTACAATCAGGGGGCGCGAGGGTACACTGAAGATTTCTTT
TRBV12-3/TRBV12-4	NA	TRBJ2-7	NA	12	CASSPSRQVRNF	TGTGCCAGCAGTCCCTCGCGACAGGTGCGGAACTTC
TRBV11-1	NA	TRBJ2-1	few	12	CASSEQVNEQFF	TGTGCCAGCAGCGAACAGGTGAATGAGCAGTTCTTC
TRBV3-1	TRBD1	TRBJ1-2	many	16	CASSQDRPGGRGGYTF	TGTGCCAGCAGCCAAGATCGGCCAGGGGGCAGGGGAGGCTACACCTTC
TRBV29-1	NA	TRBJ2-3	many	12	CSVVGGADTQYF	TGCAGCGTTGTGGGGGGCGCGGATACGCAGTATTTT
TRBV12-3/TRBV12-4	NA	TRBJ2-3	many	13	CASSITSTDTQYF	TGTGCCAGCAGTATCACTAGCACAGATACGCAGTATTTT
TRBV27	TRBD2	TRBJ2-3	few	16	CASSFGTSGRADTQYF	TGTGCCAGCAGTTTCGGGACTAGCGGGAGGGCAGATACGCAGTATTTT
TRBV19	NA	TRBJ2-1	many	12	CASSIRGNEQFF	TGTGCCAGTAGTATTCGGGGTAATGAGCAGTTCTTC
TRBV11-2	TRBD2	TRBJ2-1	few	13	CASSSSGSREQFF	TGTGCCAGCAGTTCTAGCGGGAGTCGAGAGCAGTTCTTC
TRBV29-1	TRBD1	TRBJ2-5	NA	14	CSVTGTGAQETQYF	TGCAGCGTCACTGGGACAGGGGCCCAAGAGACCCAGTACTTC
TRBV12-5	NA	TRBJ1-4	many	15	CASGFVGVSNEKLFF	TGTGCTAGTGGTTTCGTTGGGGTATCTAATGAAAAACTGTTTTTT